This T cell receptor (beta chain) was identified in a study of blood T cells in healthy people across ages. Overall study findings and caveats: TCR beta diversity per million T cells fell roughly linearly with age.

A second PCR of about 6 to 12 cycles used a sample-barcoded 5' primer and a J-beta primer mix. TCRdb re-called the 5' RACE reads with MiXCR, one entry per CDR3 protein. The table has approximately 1.5 million distinct CDR3 sequences, almost 35% seen once. This clonotype has just a few counts. Its specificity is not known. Input material: blood. The clonotype originates from a woman in her 30s in good health.

In DNA form, the CDR3 reads TGCAGTGCTAGAGATTCCGGAGCTAACTATGGCTACACCTTC. Translated: CSARDSGANYGYTF. The rearrangement uses TRBV20-1 and TRBJ1-2; D is ambiguous. The CDR3 runs 14 residues. Trimming cost V 0 bases and J 0 bases, with 8 bases left between them. Germline CDR1 reads DFQATT; CDR2 reads SNEGSKA (reference sequence).